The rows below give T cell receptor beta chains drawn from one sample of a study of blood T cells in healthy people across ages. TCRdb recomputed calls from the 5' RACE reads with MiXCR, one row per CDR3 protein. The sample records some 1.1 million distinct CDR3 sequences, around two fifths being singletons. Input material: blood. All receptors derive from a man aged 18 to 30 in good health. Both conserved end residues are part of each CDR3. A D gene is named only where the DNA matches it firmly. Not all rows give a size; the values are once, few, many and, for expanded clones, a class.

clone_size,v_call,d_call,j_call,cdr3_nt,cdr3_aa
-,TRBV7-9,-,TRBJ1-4,TGTGCCAGCAGCTTAGACAGGGAAGGGCTGTTTTTT,CASSLDREGLFF
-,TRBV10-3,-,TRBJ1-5,TGTGCCATCGCGAATAGCAATCAGCCCCAGCATTTT,CAIANSNQPQHF
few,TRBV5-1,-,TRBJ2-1,TGCGCCAGCAGCTTGGTAGATATCAATGAGCAGTTCTTC,CASSLVDINEQFF
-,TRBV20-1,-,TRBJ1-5,TGCAGCGCTAGAGATGACAGATTAATTAGCAATCAGCCCCAGCATTTT,CSARDDRLISNQPQHF
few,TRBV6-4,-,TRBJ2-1,TGTGCCAGCAGCGGGAGATTGTGGAACAATGAGCAGTTCTTC,CASSGRLWNNEQFF
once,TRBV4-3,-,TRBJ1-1,TGCGCCAGCAGGGATTGGGGGAGGAACACTGAAGCTTTCTTT,CASRDWGRNTEAFF
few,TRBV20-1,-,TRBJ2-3,TGCAGTGCTAGACCTGGAGGTGATACGCAGTATTTT,CSARPGGDTQYF
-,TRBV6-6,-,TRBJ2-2,TGTGCCAGCAGCCTCCTGGACAGAATCAACACCGGGGAGCTGTTTTTT,CASSLLDRINTGELFF
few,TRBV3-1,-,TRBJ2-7,TGTGCCAGCAGCCAAGATTTGCGTAGCTCCTACGAGCAGTACTTC,CASSQDLRSSYEQYF
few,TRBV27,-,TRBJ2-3,TGTGCCAGCAGTTCCGGCAGGGCTAGCACAGATACGCAGTATTTT,CASSSGRASTDTQYF
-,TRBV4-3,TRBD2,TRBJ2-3,TGCGCCAGCAGCCAAGCGACTAGCGGGAGACCAGATACGCAGTATTTT,CASSQATSGRPDTQYF
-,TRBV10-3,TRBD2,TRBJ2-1,TGTGCCATCAGCGCCGGGACTAGCGGGGGAGATGAGCAGTTCTTC,CAISAGTSGGDEQFF
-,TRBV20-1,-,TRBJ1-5,TGCAGTGCTAGGCTCGGGCCCCAGCATTTT,CSARLGPQHF
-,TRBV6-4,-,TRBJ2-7,TGTGCCAGCAGTGACCATTGTGCCTACGGGTACGAGCAGTACTTC,CASSDHCAYGYEQYF
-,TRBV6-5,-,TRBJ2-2,TGTGCCAGCAGTTACAACCTGAACACCGGGGAGCTGTTTTTT,CASSYNLNTGELFF
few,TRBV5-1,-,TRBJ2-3,TGCGCCAGCAGCTGGAGAGACTGGGCAGATACGCAGTATTTT,CASSWRDWADTQYF
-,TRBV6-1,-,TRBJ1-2,TGTGCCGCCTTCTCGGGTGGCTACACCTTC,CAAFSGGYTF
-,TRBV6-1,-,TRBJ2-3,TGTGCCAGCAGTGAGTCTGCCCTCTCGAATACGCAGTATTTT,CASSESALSNTQYF
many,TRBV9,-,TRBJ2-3,TGTGCCAGCAGCCGATCGCGGGGCGGAGATACGCAGTATTTT,CASSRSRGGDTQYF
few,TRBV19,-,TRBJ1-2,TGTGCCAGTAGTTCCGGACGGGTCGTCTATGGCTACACCTTC,CASSSGRVVYGYTF
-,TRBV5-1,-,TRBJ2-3,TGCGCCAGCAGCTTGGCAGTGCGGTCAGGGGATACGACAGATACGCAGTATTTT,CASSLAVRSGDTTDTQYF
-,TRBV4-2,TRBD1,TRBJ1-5,TGTGCCAGCAGCCAGTCCGGGACAGGGGATAATCAGCCCCAGCATTTT,CASSQSGTGDNQPQHF
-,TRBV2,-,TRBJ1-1,TGTGCCAGCAGTGATATTGGGAAACCTGAAGCTTTCTTT,CASSDIGKPEAFF
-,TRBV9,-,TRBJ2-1,TGTGCCAGCAGCGCCCGGGACACCCTAAGGAATGAGCAGTTCTTC,CASSARDTLRNEQFF
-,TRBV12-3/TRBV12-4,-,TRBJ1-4,TGTGCCAGCAGTTTAGCTGGGAGCAGCACAACTAATGAAAAACTGTTTTTT,CASSLAGSSTTNEKLFF
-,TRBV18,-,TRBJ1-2,TGTGCCAGCTCACCACTGGACAGATTCTATGGCTACACCTTC,CASSPLDRFYGYTF
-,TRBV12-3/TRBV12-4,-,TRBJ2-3,TGTGCCAGCAGTTTAGCTGGCGCGATTAGCACAGATACGCAGTATTTT,CASSLAGAISTDTQYF